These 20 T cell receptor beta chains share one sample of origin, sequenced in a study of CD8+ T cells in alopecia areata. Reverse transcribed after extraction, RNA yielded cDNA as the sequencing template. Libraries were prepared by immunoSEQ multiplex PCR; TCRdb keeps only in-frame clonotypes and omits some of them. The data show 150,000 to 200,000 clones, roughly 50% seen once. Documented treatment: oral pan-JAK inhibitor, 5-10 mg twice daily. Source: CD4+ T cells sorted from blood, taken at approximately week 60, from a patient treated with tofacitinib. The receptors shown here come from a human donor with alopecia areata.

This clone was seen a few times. The CDR3: CASSQGGPNGEKLFF. Written as DNA, the CDR3 is TGTGCCAGCAGCCAAGGCGGGCCCAATGGAGAAAAACTGTTTTTT. The rearrangement joins TRBV4-2 to TRBJ1-4; D is ambiguous. This CDR3 has 15 residues. Deletions cut 1 base from V and 8 bases from J, with 14 bases between. Germline values: CDR1 LGHNA, CDR2 YNFKEQ.

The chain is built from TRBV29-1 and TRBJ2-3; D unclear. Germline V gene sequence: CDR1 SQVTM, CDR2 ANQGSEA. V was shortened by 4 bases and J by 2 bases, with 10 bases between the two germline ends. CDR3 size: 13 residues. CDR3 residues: CSVGTVLTDTQYF. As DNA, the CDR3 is TGCAGCGTTGGAACGGTACTCACAGATACGCAGTATTTT.

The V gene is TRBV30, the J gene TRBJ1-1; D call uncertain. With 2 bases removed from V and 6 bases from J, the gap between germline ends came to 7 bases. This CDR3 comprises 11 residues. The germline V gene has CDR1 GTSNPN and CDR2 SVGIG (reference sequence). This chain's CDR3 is CAWSLYAEAFF. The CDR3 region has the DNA TGTGCCTGGAGTCTATACGCTGAAGCTTTCTTT.

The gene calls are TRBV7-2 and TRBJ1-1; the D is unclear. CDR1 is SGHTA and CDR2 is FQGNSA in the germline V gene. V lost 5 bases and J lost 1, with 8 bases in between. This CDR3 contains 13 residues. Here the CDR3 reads CASSLTRNTEAFF. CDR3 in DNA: TGTGCCAGCAGCCTGACCCGGAACACTGAAGCTTTCTTT.

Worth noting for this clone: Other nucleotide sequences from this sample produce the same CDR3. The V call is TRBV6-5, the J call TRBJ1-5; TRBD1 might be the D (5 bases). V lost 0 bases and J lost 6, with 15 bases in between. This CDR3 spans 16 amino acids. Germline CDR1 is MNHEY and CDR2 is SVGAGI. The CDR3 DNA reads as TGTGCCAGCAGTTACTCCGGTCGGGGACTGGGTCAGCCCCAGCATTTT. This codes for CASSYSGRGLGQPQHF.

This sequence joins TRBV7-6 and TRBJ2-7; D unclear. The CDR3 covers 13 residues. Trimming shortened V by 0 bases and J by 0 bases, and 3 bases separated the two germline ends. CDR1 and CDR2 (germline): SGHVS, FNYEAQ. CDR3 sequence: CASSLAASYEQYF. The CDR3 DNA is TGTGCCAGCAGCTTAGCAGCCTCCTACGAGCAGTACTTC. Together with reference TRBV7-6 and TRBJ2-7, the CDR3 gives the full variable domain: GAGVSQSPRYKVTKRGQDVALRCDPISGHVSLYWYRQALGQGPEFLTYFNYEAQQDKSGLPNDRFSAERPEGSISTLTIQRTEQRDSAMYRCASSLAASYEQYFGPGTRLTVT.

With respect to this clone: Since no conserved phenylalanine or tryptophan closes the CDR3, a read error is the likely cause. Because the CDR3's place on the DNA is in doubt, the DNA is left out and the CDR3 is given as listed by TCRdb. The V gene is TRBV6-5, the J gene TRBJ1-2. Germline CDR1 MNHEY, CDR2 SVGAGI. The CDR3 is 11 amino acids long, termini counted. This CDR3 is CATRDGGLVVV.

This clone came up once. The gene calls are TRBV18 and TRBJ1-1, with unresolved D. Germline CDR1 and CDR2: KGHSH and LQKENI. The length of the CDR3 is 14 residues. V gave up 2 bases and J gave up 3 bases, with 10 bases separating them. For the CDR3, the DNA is TGTGCCAGCTCACCAGCGGGTGGCTACACTGAAGCTTTCTTT. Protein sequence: CASSPAGGYTEAFF.

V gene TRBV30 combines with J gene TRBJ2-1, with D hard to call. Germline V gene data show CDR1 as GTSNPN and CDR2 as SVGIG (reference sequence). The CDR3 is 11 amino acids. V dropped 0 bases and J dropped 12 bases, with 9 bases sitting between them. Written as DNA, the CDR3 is TGTGCCTGGAGTGTAGAATTGTTGCAGTTCTTC. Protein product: CAWSVELLQFF.

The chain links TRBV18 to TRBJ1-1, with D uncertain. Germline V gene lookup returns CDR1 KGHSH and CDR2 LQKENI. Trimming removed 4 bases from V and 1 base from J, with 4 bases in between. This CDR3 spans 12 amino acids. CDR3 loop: CASSHGNTEAFF. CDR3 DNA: TGTGCCAGCTCACATGGGAACACTGAAGCTTTCTTT.

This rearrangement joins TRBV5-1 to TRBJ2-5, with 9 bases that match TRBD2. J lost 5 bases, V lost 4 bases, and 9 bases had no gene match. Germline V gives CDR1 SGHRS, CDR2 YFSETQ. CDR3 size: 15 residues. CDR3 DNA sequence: TGCGCCAGCAGCGTTAGCGGGGGAAGGGAGGAGACCCAGTACTTC. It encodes CASSVSGGREETQYF. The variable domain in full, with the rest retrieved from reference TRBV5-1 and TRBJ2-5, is KAGVTQTPRYLIKTRGQQVTLSCSPISGHRSVSWYQQTPGQGLQFLFEYFSETQRNKGNFPGRFSGRQFSNSRSEMNVSTLELGDSALYLCASSVSGGREETQYFGPGTRLLVL.

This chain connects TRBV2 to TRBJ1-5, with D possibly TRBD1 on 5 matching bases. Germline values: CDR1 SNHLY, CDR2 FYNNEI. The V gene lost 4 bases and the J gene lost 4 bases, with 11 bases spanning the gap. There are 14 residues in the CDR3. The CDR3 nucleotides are TGTGCCAGCAGTGTTGGGGGAGGGAATCAGCCCCAGCATTTT. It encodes CASSVGGGNQPQHF.

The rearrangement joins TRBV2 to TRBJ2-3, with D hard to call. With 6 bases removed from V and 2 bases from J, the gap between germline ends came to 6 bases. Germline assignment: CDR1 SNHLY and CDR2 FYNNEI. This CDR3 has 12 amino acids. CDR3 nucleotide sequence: TGTGCCAGCAGCGGCAACACAGATACGCAGTATTTT. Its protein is CASSGNTDTQYF.

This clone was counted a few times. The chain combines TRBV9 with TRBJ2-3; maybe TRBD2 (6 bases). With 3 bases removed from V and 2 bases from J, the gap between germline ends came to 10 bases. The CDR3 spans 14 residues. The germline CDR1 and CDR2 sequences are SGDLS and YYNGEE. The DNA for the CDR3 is TGTGCCAGCAGCGGGGGGGAACACACAGATACGCAGTATTTT. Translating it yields CASSGGEHTDTQYF.

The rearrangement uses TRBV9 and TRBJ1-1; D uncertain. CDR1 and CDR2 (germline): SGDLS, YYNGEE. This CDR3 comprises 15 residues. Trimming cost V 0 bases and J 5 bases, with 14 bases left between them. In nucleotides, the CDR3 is TGTGCCAGCAGCGTAGGGTCCCGAGTGGGAACTGAAGCTTTCTTT. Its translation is CASSVGSRVGTEAFF.

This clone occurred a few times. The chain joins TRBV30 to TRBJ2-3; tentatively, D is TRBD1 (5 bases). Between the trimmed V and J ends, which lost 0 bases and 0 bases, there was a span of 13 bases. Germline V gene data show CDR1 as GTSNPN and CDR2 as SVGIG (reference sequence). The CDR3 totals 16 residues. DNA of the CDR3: TGTGCCTGGAGTGTATTTGACAGATCAAGCACAGATACGCAGTATTTT. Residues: CAWSVFDRSSTDTQYF.

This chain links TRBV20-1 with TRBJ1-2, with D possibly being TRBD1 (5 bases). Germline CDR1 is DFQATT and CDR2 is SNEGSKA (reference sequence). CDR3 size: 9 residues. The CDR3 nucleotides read TGCAGCGCAGGGTCTGGCTACACCTTC. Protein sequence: CSAGSGYTF.

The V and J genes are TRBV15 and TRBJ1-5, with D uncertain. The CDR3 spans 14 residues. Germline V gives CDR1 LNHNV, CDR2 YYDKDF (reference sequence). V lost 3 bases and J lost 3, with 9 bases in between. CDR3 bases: TGTGCCACCAGCAGGACCGGGAACAATCAGCCCCAGCATTTT. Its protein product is CATSRTGNNQPQHF.

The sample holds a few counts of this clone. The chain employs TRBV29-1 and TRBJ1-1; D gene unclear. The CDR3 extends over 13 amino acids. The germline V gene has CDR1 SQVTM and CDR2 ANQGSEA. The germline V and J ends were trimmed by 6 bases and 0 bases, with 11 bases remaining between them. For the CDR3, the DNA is TGCAGCGTGCACCGGGAAATGAACACTGAAGCTTTCTTT. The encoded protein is CSVHREMNTEAFF. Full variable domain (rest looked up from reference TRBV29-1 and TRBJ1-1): SAVISQKPSRDICQRGTSLTIQCQVDSQVTMMFWYRQQPGQSLTLIATANQGSEATYESGFVIDKFPISRPNLTFSTLTVSNMSPEDSSIYLCSVHREMNTEAFFGQGTRLTVV.

The CDR3 reads CASSEEQGAINEQFF. For the CDR3, the DNA is TGTGCCAGCAGTGAAGAACAGGGGGCGATCAATGAGCAGTTCTTC. The chain joins TRBV2 to TRBJ2-1; 9 nucleotides align to TRBD1. CDR1 and CDR2 from the germline V gene are SNHLY and FYNNEI. The V gene end was trimmed by 1 base and the J gene end by 6 bases; junction bases not matched to a gene: 4. This CDR3 has 15 amino acids.